A selection of T cell receptor beta chains follows, all from one sample in a study of T cell changes during pregnancy in multiple sclerosis. TCRdb's table, derived via immunoSEQ multiplex PCR, lists solely in-frame clones and lacks some. The profile shows tens of thousands of clones, roughly 94% of them singletons. The sequencing used peripheral blood, collected after pregnancy. The receptors were gathered from a female donor with multiple sclerosis, enrolled in a pregnancy study. Each CDR3 is given with its conserved first and last residue. A D gene is named only where the DNA matches it firmly. Only some rows state a clone size, as once, few, many or a class for expanded clones.

clone_size: NA; v_call: TRBV5-1; d_call: NA; j_call: TRBJ2-2; cdr3_nt: TGCGCCAGCAGCTTGGATGTGGTCTATAACACCGGGGAGCTGTTTTTT; cdr3_aa: CASSLDVVYNTGELFF
clone_size: NA; v_call: TRBV6-1; d_call: NA; j_call: TRBJ2-3; cdr3_nt: TGTGCCAGCAGTGCCGGAGGTAGCGGAGATACGCAGTATTTT; cdr3_aa: CASSAGGSGDTQYF
clone_size: NA; v_call: TRBV18; d_call: TRBD1; j_call: TRBJ2-7; cdr3_nt: TGTGCCAGCTCACCGACAGGGTTCTACGAGCAGTACTTC; cdr3_aa: CASSPTGFYEQYF
clone_size: NA; v_call: TRBV10-3; d_call: NA; j_call: TRBJ1-5; cdr3_nt: TGTGCCATCAGTGAGTCGACAGGATCTGTGGGGGCTCAGCCCCAGCATTTT; cdr3_aa: CAISESTGSVGAQPQHF
clone_size: once; v_call: TRBV6-1; d_call: NA; j_call: TRBJ1-5; cdr3_nt: TGTGCCAGCAGTAACGCAGGGTATAGCAATCAGCCCCAGCATTTT; cdr3_aa: CASSNAGYSNQPQHF
clone_size: NA; v_call: TRBV19; d_call: NA; j_call: TRBJ2-3; cdr3_nt: TGTGCCAGTAGTATCGGGGCAGGGACTTCGTTCACAGATACGCAGTATTTT; cdr3_aa: CASSIGAGTSFTDTQYF
clone_size: NA; v_call: TRBV4-1; d_call: TRBD2; j_call: TRBJ2-3; cdr3_nt: TGCGCCAGCAGCCCTGGGACTAGCGGCACAGATACGCAGTATTTT; cdr3_aa: CASSPGTSGTDTQYF
clone_size: NA; v_call: TRBV7-2; d_call: TRBD1; j_call: TRBJ1-3; cdr3_nt: TGTGCCAGCAGCCCCTGGACAGGGCGAAGTGGAAACACCATATATTTT; cdr3_aa: CASSPWTGRSGNTIYF
clone_size: NA; v_call: TRBV14; d_call: NA; j_call: TRBJ2-3; cdr3_nt: TGTGCCAGCAGCCAAGACCGAGGGAGCGAAGTGCAAGATACGCAGTATTTT; cdr3_aa: CASSQDRGSEVQDTQYF
clone_size: NA; v_call: TRBV10-2; d_call: NA; j_call: TRBJ1-4; cdr3_nt: TGCGCCAGCATTTCCGGGGGAGACGAAAAACTGTTTTTT; cdr3_aa: CASISGGDEKLFF
clone_size: NA; v_call: TRBV30; d_call: NA; j_call: TRBJ1-1; cdr3_nt: TGTGCCTGGGACAGCTCGAACACTGAAGCTTTCTTT; cdr3_aa: CAWDSSNTEAFF
clone_size: NA; v_call: TRBV5-1; d_call: TRBD1; j_call: TRBJ1-1; cdr3_nt: TGCGCCAGCAGTCGAACCGGGACAGGGATCACTGAAGCTTTCTTT; cdr3_aa: CASSRTGTGITEAFF
clone_size: NA; v_call: TRBV18; d_call: NA; j_call: TRBJ2-5; cdr3_nt: TGTGCCAGCTCACCACTCCTAAGATCACAAGAGACCCAGTACTTC; cdr3_aa: CASSPLLRSQETQYF
clone_size: NA; v_call: TRBV5-1; d_call: TRBD1; j_call: TRBJ1-2; cdr3_nt: TGCGCCAGCAGCACACTCACCGGGACAGACAACTATGGCTACACCTTC; cdr3_aa: CASSTLTGTDNYGYTF
clone_size: NA; v_call: TRBV28; d_call: TRBD1; j_call: TRBJ1-1; cdr3_nt: TGTGCCAGCAGCTCCCCCGGGAGAGGGGGCGCTATGACTGAAGCTTTCTTT; cdr3_aa: CASSSPGRGGAMTEAFF
clone_size: NA; v_call: TRBV29-1; d_call: NA; j_call: TRBJ1-5; cdr3_nt: TGCAGAGGGGACCGGGGGGTTGGTAGCAATCAGCCCCAGCATTTT; cdr3_aa: CRGDRGVGSNQPQHF
clone_size: NA; v_call: TRBV6-1; d_call: NA; j_call: TRBJ1-1; cdr3_nt: TGTGCCAGCGCGAACAGTGCGAACACTGAAGCTTTCTTT; cdr3_aa: CASANSANTEAFF